These 29 T cell receptor beta chains were all obtained from the same sample, sequenced in a study of T cells expressing NK-cell markers. TCRdb reanalyzed the 5' RACE reads, giving one entry per CDR3 protein sequence and no DNA. The sample table includes about 260,000 distinct CDR3 sequences. Sequencing was performed on blood T cells: a sorted CD56 or NKG2C T cell subset, CD4+ or CD8+ T cells, or bulk PBMC T cells (not recorded which). The origin of the receptors is a woman aged 18 to 75 in good health.

The rearrangement uses TRBV30 and TRBJ1-5; lacking DNA, the TRBD1 call made by TCRdb goes unchecked. The germline CDR1 and CDR2 sequences are GTSNPN and SVGIG (reference sequence). The CDR3 length is 14 residues. The CDR3 loop reads CAWRTQGRNQPQHF.

CDR3 residues: CASSYRDNNYGYTF. The V call is TRBV6-5, the J call TRBJ1-2; as DNA is missing, the TRBD1 call by TCRdb cannot be tested. This CDR3 contains 14 residues. CDR1 and CDR2 (germline): MNHEY, SVGAGI.

The gene calls are TRBV18 and TRBJ2-5; TCRdb selects TRBD1, and the lack of DNA leaves this call unchecked. The CDR3 contains 15 residues. Germline V lookup: CDR1 KGHSH, CDR2 LQKENI. Here the CDR3 reads CASSPGTDALETQYF.

This chain joins TRBV28 and TRBJ2-5; TCRdb proposes TRBD1, but this gene call is untestable without DNA. Germline V CDR1 and CDR2: MDHEN, SYDVKM. There are 13 residues in the CDR3. The CDR3 spells CASRKLTGETQYF.

The chain's CDR3 is CSAHQGRGRTDTQYF. The chain recombines TRBV20-1 with TRBJ2-3; TCRdb selects TRBD1, and the lack of DNA leaves this call unchecked. CDR3 length: 15 residues. The germline gives CDR1 DFQATT, CDR2 SNEGSKA (reference sequence).

CDR3 region: CASRPSGRNTGELFF. The V gene is TRBV6-1, the J gene TRBJ2-2; TCRdb picks TRBD2, but there is no DNA to check that call. The CDR3 has 15 residues. CDR1 is MNHNS and CDR2 is SASEGT in the germline V gene.

The chain combines TRBV9 with TRBJ2-5; the D call of TRBD2 rests on TCRdb alone, since no DNA is present to check it. CDR3 length equals 14 residues. Germline CDR1 is SGDLS and CDR2 is YYNGEE. CDR3 protein: CASSVGRTKETQYF.

The chain combines TRBV15 with TRBJ1-5; TCRdb lists TRBD1, though no DNA is available to test this call. The CDR3 is made up of 16 amino acids. Germline loops: CDR1 LNHNV, CDR2 YYDKDF (reference sequence). This CDR3 is CATSRVWGADNQPQHF.

This chain connects TRBV20-1 to TRBJ2-1; there is no DNA to check the TCRdb D call of TRBD2. The CDR3 spans 16 residues. Germline CDR1 DFQATT, CDR2 SNEGSKA (reference sequence). The CDR3 sequence is CSAPPRLAGGWGEQFF.

The chain couples TRBV6-5 to TRBJ2-5; TCRdb's assignment of TRBD2 cannot be checked, as there is no DNA. Germline V lookup: CDR1 MNHEY, CDR2 SVGAGI. This CDR3 comprises 17 residues. CDR3 sequence: CASSYSRLPLSGETQYF.

V is TRBV7-2 and J is TRBJ2-7; TCRdb's assignment of TRBD2 cannot be checked, as there is no DNA. This CDR3 has 15 amino acids. In germline, CDR1 is SGHTA, CDR2 FQGNSA. CDR3 in amino acids: CASSLGNSGTWEQYF.

The chain links TRBV11-2 to TRBJ2-3. Germline V CDR1 and CDR2: SGHAT, FQNNGV. The length of the CDR3 is 12 residues. The chain's CDR3 is CASSLGIDTQYF. The whole variable domain, filled in from reference TRBV11-2 and TRBJ2-3, reads EAGVAQSPRYKIIEKRQSVAFWCNPISGHATLYWYQQILGQGPKLLIQFQNNGVVDDSQLPKDRFSAERLKGVDSTLKIQPAKLEDSAVYLCASSLGIDTQYFGPGTRLTVL.

V is TRBV7-3 and J is TRBJ2-1; TCRdb lists TRBD2, though no DNA is available to test this call. The germline gives CDR1 SGHTA, CDR2 FQGTGA. The CDR3 totals 16 residues. CDR3 residues: CASSKPSGGARGEQFF.

J is TRBJ1-6 and V is TRBV5-1. The CDR3 is 15 amino acids. Germline CDR1 SGHRS, CDR2 YFSETQ. The CDR3 here is CASSLGGLRDSPLHF. The entire variable domain, with the rest obtained from reference TRBV5-1 and TRBJ1-6, is as follows: KAGVTQTPRYLIKTRGQQVTLSCSPISGHRSVSWYQQTPGQGLQFLFEYFSETQRNKGNFPGRFSGRQFSNSRSEMNVSTLELGDSALYLCASSLGGLRDSPLHFGNGTRLTVT.

The chain joins TRBV10-3 to TRBJ2-2; TCRdb returns TRBD2, unconfirmable since there is no DNA. Germline CDR1 ENHRY, CDR2 SYGVKD. The CDR3 contains 16 residues. This CDR3 reads CAISEGLAGVAGELFF.

The V call is TRBV7-2, the J call TRBJ2-4; TCRdb names TRBD2, which stays unverified in the absence of DNA. The CDR3 sequence is 16 residues long. Per germline, CDR1 SGHTA and CDR2 FQGNSA. The CDR3: CASSLRGPEAKNIQYF.

The rearrangement joins TRBV7-2 to TRBJ2-5; TCRdb returns TRBD1, unconfirmable since there is no DNA. Germline V gene sequence: CDR1 SGHTA, CDR2 FQGNSA. The CDR3 is made up of 14 amino acids. CDR3 residues: CASSQGGAKETQYF.

The V and J genes are TRBV12-3 or TRBV12-4 and TRBJ1-5; the TCRdb call, TRBD1, lacks DNA for checking. The CDR3 is 16 residues long. The CDR3 spells CASSSQGATNNQPQHF.

The chain couples TRBV20-1 to TRBJ2-2; the D gene TCRdb calls, TRBD1, cannot be checked with no DNA. The germline gives CDR1 DFQATT, CDR2 SNEGSKA (reference sequence). The CDR3 is 14 amino acids. The CDR3 sequence: CSARPEDRAGELFF.

The chain recombines TRBV20-1 with TRBJ2-7. Germline V CDR1 and CDR2: DFQATT, SNEGSKA (reference sequence). This CDR3 is 15 amino acids long. CDR3 region: CSARGQLASSYEQYF.

The chain recombines TRBV20-1 with TRBJ2-7; TCRdb returns TRBD2, unconfirmable since there is no DNA. The CDR3 consists of 14 residues. From germline, CDR1 is DFQATT and CDR2 SNEGSKA (reference sequence). CDR3 loop: CSARRDFLSYEQYF.

V usage is TRBV12-3 or TRBV12-4 and J usage is TRBJ2-2. The CDR3 loop spans 13 amino acids. This CDR3 reads CASNIGGAGELFF.

The J gene is TRBJ1-5, the V gene TRBV12-3 or TRBV12-4; TCRdb outputs TRBD1, but without DNA this stays unchecked. This CDR3 is built from 17 residues. This CDR3 is CASSSGQGRGTNQPQHF.

V usage is TRBV25-1 and J usage is TRBJ1-1; TCRdb calls TRBD1, which cannot be checked without DNA. Germline values: CDR1 MGHDK, CDR2 SYGVNS. CDR3 length: 14 residues. CDR3 sequence reads: CASSELGGGTEAFF.

CDR3 amino acids: CASSQVGTSRNEQFF. This rearrangement joins TRBV4-2 to TRBJ2-1; TCRdb's D gene call, TRBD2, goes unchecked for lack of DNA. The CDR3 runs 15 residues. Per germline, CDR1 LGHNA and CDR2 YNFKEQ.

The rearrangement joins TRBV3-1 to TRBJ2-7; TCRdb picks TRBD1, but there is no DNA to check that call. Germline loops: CDR1 LGHDT, CDR2 YNNKEL (reference sequence). This CDR3 is 12 amino acids long. The chain's CDR3 is CASSPAPGEQYF.

The chain links TRBV3-1 to TRBJ2-1; checking the TCRdb D call of TRBD2 is not possible without DNA. This CDR3 has 14 residues. CDR1 and CDR2 (germline): LGHDT, YNNKEL (reference sequence). CDR3 region: CASSQVKRNNEQFF.

The chain couples TRBV29-1 to TRBJ2-5; TCRdb gives TRBD1 as the D gene, but with no DNA this cannot be confirmed. The CDR3 is made up of 15 amino acids. Germline V lookup: CDR1 SQVTM, CDR2 ANQGSEA. The CDR3 sequence: CSVPFGAGNGETQYF.

J is TRBJ1-2 and V is TRBV10-2; TCRdb calls TRBD1, which cannot be checked without DNA. Germline V CDR1 and CDR2: WSHSY, SAAADI. The CDR3 runs 15 residues. This chain's CDR3 is CATRSRDRGYYGYTF.